This TCR beta chain was captured in a study of regulatory T cells in long-lasting Graves disease. iRepertoire HTBI primers and Arm-PCR of CDR3 regions built TCR beta libraries. A single record per CDR3 protein comes from TCRdb applying MiXCR to the multiplex PCR reads. The sample shows some 490,000 distinct CDR3 sequences, approximately 12% of them seen only once. This clonotype has a count of ten or more. Antigen: not known. Study-wide results and caveats: Persistent Graves' patients had lower TCR diversity than newly diagnosed ones.

Noted time point: newly diagnosed GD, antithyroid drugs for less than 3 months. Construction of the TCR library relied on RNA isolated from PBMCs. Around 9.9 milliliters of peripheral blood went into EDTA tubes. This same sample was also taken into another study, of T cells in Graves' hyperthyroidism and ophthalmopathy. That paper adds: The HTBI primer set drove a first-round RT-PCR of the TCR CDR3.

The sequencing here drew on peripheral blood mononuclear cells (PBMCs), taken at new diagnosis, from a patient treated with antithyroid drugs. This TCR came from a woman in her twenties or thirties with Graves disease.

As DNA, the CDR3 is TGTGCCAGCAGGCAGGGGGCAGTGTATGGCTACACCTTC. It specifies CASRQGAVYGYTF. The gene calls are TRBV28 and TRBJ1-2; 8 nucleotides match TRBD1. CDR3 length: 13 residues. CDR1 is MDHEN and CDR2 is SYDVKM in the germline V gene. V was clipped by 6 bases and J by 5 bases; unmatched bases: 5.